This T cell receptor beta chain is from a study of blood T cell repertoires in COVID-19. About the research overall: The United States, Italy and Spain provided the acute and convalescent COVID-19 samples. From T cells, B-cell-depleted T cells, or PBMCs came the material, which was cDNA or gDNA.

This clone has a handful of counts. Under the authors' procedure: Estimation of nucleated cell counts relied on the amplification of reference gene primers. Libraries were prepared by immunoSEQ multiplex PCR; TCRdb keeps only in-frame clonotypes and omits some of them. D and trimming come from the DNA, and the V and J calls and clone size come from that table. The data contain around 200,000 clones, around nine tenths of them singletons. Trimming took off 10 bases at V and 0 bases at J, with 6 bases between the two ends. The CDR3 has 11 residues. The receptor comes from a man in his sixties who had recovered from COVID-19. The V and J genes are TRBV6-7 and TRBJ1-1; D uncertain. TRBV6-7 has ORF status, its function being uncertain. Input material: peripheral blood. In DNA form, the CDR3 reads TGTGCCACCCCTTTGAACACTGAAGCTTTCTTT. The encoded protein is CATPLNTEAFF.